Presented here are 8 T cell receptor beta chains from one specimen sequenced in a study of early T cells in non-severe SARS-CoV-2 infection. TCRdb re-analysed the 5' RACE reads in MiXCR, keeping a single row per CDR3 protein. The sample includes 30,000 to 35,000 distinct CDR3 sequences, around 7% of them seen just once. Sequencing was performed on whole blood, taken at baseline. The receptors here all came from an adult who was a healthcare worker with PCR-confirmed SARS-CoV-2 infection or an uninfected control (not recorded which).

In this sample, this clonotype turned up many times. The J gene is TRBJ1-1, the V gene TRBV11-2, with D unclear. The CDR3 consists of 13 residues. The germline V gene encodes CDR1 SGHAT and CDR2 FQNNGV. V lost 1 base, J lost 8 bases, and 11 bases lay in between. The CDR3 loop is CASSLAVDWEAFF. The CDR3 nucleotides read TGTGCCAGCAGCTTAGCCGTGGACTGGGAAGCTTTCTTT.

This clonotype was detected ten times or more. The junction departs from the called germline gene at one end, perhaps through a read error. This chain uses TRBV9 with TRBJ1-1; D remains unclear. Germline V gives CDR1 SGDLS, CDR2 YYNGEE. The CDR3 totals 15 residues. This CDR3 is CASSVEPAMNTEVFF. DNA of the CDR3: TGTGCCAGCAGCGTAGAACCGGCGATGAACACTGAAGTTTTCTTT.

This clonotype has a count of ten or more. The V gene is TRBV27, the J gene TRBJ2-1; 14 bases agree with TRBD2. Germline V lookup: CDR1 MNHEY, CDR2 SMNVEV (reference sequence). This CDR3 contains 15 residues. The J segment lost 10 bases and the V segment lost 8 bases, leaving 10 bases of the junction unmatched. The CDR3 DNA reads TGTGCCAGCCGCCCGACCGGGACTAGCGGGAGAGAGCAGTTCTTC. It translates to CASRPTGTSGREQFF.

The chain joins TRBV4-3 to TRBJ2-5, with D uncertain. Germline V gene sequence: CDR1 LGHNA, CDR2 YSLEER. This CDR3 has 14 residues. The ends were cut back, 2 bases at V and 4 bases at J, with 11 bases in the middle. In DNA, the CDR3 is TGCGCCAGCAGCCAAACCGGGCGGCTAGAGACCCAGTACTTC. Translated: CASSQTGRLETQYF.

V is TRBV20-1 and J is TRBJ2-7, with 8 bases lining up with TRBD2. Losses at the gene ends were 3 bases for V and 5 bases for J; bases not matched to a gene: 9. CDR3 length: 14 residues. Germline CDR1 and CDR2: DFQATT and SNEGSKA (reference sequence). In DNA, the CDR3 is TGCAGTGCTAGGAGGCGGGGGGAGCTCCACGAGCAGTACGTC. Translation gives CSARRRGELHEQYV.

This clonotype was picked up many times. The V gene is TRBV20-1, the J gene TRBJ2-5, with 8 positions matching TRBD2. CDR1 and CDR2 (germline): DFQATT, SNEGSKA (reference sequence). V lost 3 bases and J lost 0; bases outside the gene matches: 6. The CDR3 extends over 15 amino acids. DNA of the CDR3: TGCAGTGCTAGGGTGAGCGGGAGTAACCAAGAGACCCAGTACTTC. Translated, it gives CSARVSGSNQETQYF.

The chain is built from TRBV6-1 and TRBJ1-1, with D tentatively TRBD1 (5 bases). This CDR3 has 14 residues. The germline V gene encodes CDR1 MNHNS and CDR2 SASEGT. The V and J ends lost 5 bases and 1 base respectively, with 11 bases between them. CDR3 sequence reads: CASSIGGTNTEAFF. The CDR3 nucleotides read TGTGCCAGCAGTATCGGAGGGACGAACACTGAAGCTTTCTTT.

The chain couples TRBV27 to TRBJ2-1; no reliable D call. Trimming took 3 bases from V and 6 from J, leaving 9 bases between them. The CDR3 length is 13 residues. CDR1 and CDR2 from the germline V gene are MNHEY and SMNVEV (reference sequence). CDR3 in DNA: TGTGCCAGCAGTTTGTTTCGGTCCAATGAGCAGTTCTTC. Its translation is CASSLFRSNEQFF.